The 27 T cell receptor beta chains below were found in one sample sequenced in a study of yellow fever vaccine responses in identical twins (dated by TCRdb to 2016 to 2019). Library preparation used RT-PCR. Sequenced using an Illumina HiSeq 2500. TCRdb redid the processing of the public reads, applying fastp at Q25 and MiXCR, and retained in-frame beta chains. Every CDR3 protein is listed once, alongside the most common genes and DNA of its rows. The table for this sample lists fewer than 2,000 distinct CDR3 sequences; roughly 83% of them were counted only once. 6.8% of the sample comes from the top ten. Sequences were derived from T cells from blood (PBMCs), unsorted or a sorted subset (not recorded which), sampled before or after yellow fever vaccination (not recorded which). The receptors shown here come from a woman aged 18-29 years who received the yellow fever vaccine. Donor details come from another sample of the same person, matched by shared clones.

CDR3 loop: CSAKTGPYEQYF. CDR3 sequence (DNA): TGCAGTGCCAAGACAGGGCCCTACGAGCAGTACTTC. V and J are TRBV20-1 and TRBJ2-7; 7 nucleotides line up with TRBD1. V lost 6 bases to trimming and J lost 2 bases; unmatched junction nucleotides: 4. This CDR3 spans 12 amino acids. CDR1 and CDR2 (germline): DFQATT, SNEGSKA (reference sequence).

The gene calls are TRBV15 and TRBJ1-1; no clear D gene. V dropped 4 bases and J dropped 0 bases, with 6 bases sitting between them. The CDR3 sequence is 13 residues long. The germline CDR1 and CDR2 sequences are LNHNV and YYDKDF (reference sequence). CDR3 coding DNA: TGTGCCACCAGCATCCAGATGAACACTGAAGCTTTCTTT. Translating it yields CATSIQMNTEAFF.

V and J are TRBV7-6 and TRBJ1-1; 7 bases line up with TRBD1. Losses at the gene ends were 3 bases for V and 0 bases for J; bases not matched to a gene: 7. This CDR3 is built from 16 residues. Germline assignment: CDR1 SGHVS and CDR2 FNYEAQ. The CDR3 DNA is TGTGCCAGCAGCTTCCCCCGACAGGGCATGAACACTGAAGCTTTCTTT. Translated, it gives CASSFPRQGMNTEAFF.

This chain connects TRBV13 to TRBJ2-7; 7 nucleotides align to TRBD2. Germline CDR1 is PRHDT and CDR2 is FYEKMQ (reference sequence). Trimming removed 7 bases from V and 1 base from J; junction bases left unmatched: 7. The CDR3 has 14 residues. CDR3 DNA sequence: TGTGCCAGCAACCGGGGCGGGGGATCCTACGAGCAGTACTTC. This encodes CASNRGGGSYEQYF.

In this sample, this clonotype turned up a few times. V usage is TRBV12-3 or TRBV12-4 and J usage is TRBJ2-7; D not certain. This CDR3 has 13 residues. The ends were cut back, 3 bases at V and 1 base at J, with 7 bases in the middle. CDR3 protein: CASSFTASYEQYF. The CDR3 DNA is TGTGCCAGCAGTTTCACAGCTTCCTACGAGCAGTACTTC.

The J gene is TRBJ1-2, the V gene TRBV29-1; no reliable D call. V lost 7 bases and J 2 bases, leaving 17 bases between the germline ends. Looked up from germline, CDR1 is SQVTM and CDR2 is ANQGSEA. This CDR3 has 14 residues. CDR3 nucleotides: TGCAGCGCGCGGACTGATACCAGAAACTATGGCTACACCTTC. Protein sequence: CSARTDTRNYGYTF.

This clonotype was seen a few times. The V and J genes are TRBV20-1 and TRBJ2-7; D gene uncertain. This CDR3 has 13 residues. The V end lost 1 base, the J end lost 4 bases, and 11 bases lay between the germline ends. Germline assignment: CDR1 DFQATT and CDR2 SNEGSKA (reference sequence). The CDR3 DNA reads as TGCAGTGCTAGAGTGTTGGCGCCATACGAGCAGTACTTC. Protein: CSARVLAPYEQYF.

V is TRBV7-3 and J is TRBJ2-1; no definite D call. Germline V gives CDR1 SGHTA, CDR2 FQGTGA. V was trimmed by 5 bases and J by 9 bases, leaving 14 bases between them. This CDR3 comprises 13 residues. Here the CDR3 reads CASSPRVVGEQFF. Written as DNA, the CDR3 is TGTGCCAGCAGCCCTCGGGTAGTCGGTGAGCAGTTCTTC.

The chain is built from TRBV4-2 and TRBJ2-3, with 8 bases lining up with TRBD2. Germline V CDR1 and CDR2: LGHNA, YNFKEQ. V dropped 2 bases and J dropped 2; count of bases not matched to a gene: 6. This CDR3 spans 16 amino acids. In DNA form, the CDR3 reads TGTGCCAGCAGCCAAATCCAGCGGGGGTTCACAGATACGCAGTATTTT. Its protein product is CASSQIQRGFTDTQYF.

V usage is TRBV11-3 and J usage is TRBJ2-3, with D hard to call. V dropped 8 bases and J dropped 5 bases, with 14 bases sitting between them. The CDR3 runs 13 residues. Germline V gives CDR1 SGHNT, CDR2 YENEEA. The chain's CDR3 is CASLSSRVDTQYF. The CDR3 DNA reads TGTGCCAGCCTATCCTCTCGGGTAGATACGCAGTATTTT.

The chain links TRBV7-9 to TRBJ2-5; D perhaps matches TRBD2 (7 bases). Germline loops: CDR1 SEHNR, CDR2 FQNEAQ (reference sequence). V was clipped by 1 base and J by 2 bases, with 14 bases between them. The CDR3 has 16 residues. CDR3: CASSLEGGRQQETQYF. Written as DNA, the CDR3 is TGTGCCAGCAGCTTAGAGGGGGGGAGACAGCAAGAGACCCAGTACTTC.

The rearrangement links TRBV7-6 to TRBJ2-1; D remains unclear. V lost 6 bases and J lost 4, with 10 bases in between. This CDR3 is built from 13 residues. CDR1 SGHVS and CDR2 FNYEAQ come from the germline V gene. The CDR3 nucleotides read TGTGCCAGCAGGCCCGACGCTTACAATGAGCAGTTCTTC. Its protein product is CASRPDAYNEQFF.

The rearrangement uses TRBV16 and TRBJ2-7; the match to TRBD2 covers 14 bases. Germline V gene data show CDR1 as KGHSY and CDR2 as FQNENV. CDR3 length: 17 residues. V was pared by 4 bases and J by 3 bases, with 8 bases of the junction left unmatched. CDR3 protein: CASSLGTSGRFYYEQYF. The CDR3 bases are TGTGCCAGCAGCCTAGGGACTAGCGGGAGATTTTACTACGAGCAGTACTTC.

This chain joins TRBV7-2 and TRBJ2-7, with a weak D call TRBD1 (6 bases). Between the trimmed V and J ends, which lost 1 base and 4 bases, there was a span of 8 bases. CDR1 is SGHTA and CDR2 is FQGNSA in the germline V gene. CDR3 length: 13 residues. CDR3 residues: CASSLDGTYEQYF. The CDR3 DNA follows: TGTGCCAGCAGCTTAGACGGGACATACGAGCAGTACTTC. Based on the CDR3 plus reference TRBV7-2 and TRBJ2-7, the full variable domain is GAGVSQSPSNKVTEKGKDVELRCDPISGHTALYWYRQSLGQGLEFLIYFQGNSAPDKSGLPSDRFSAERTGGSVSTLTIQRTQQEDSAVYLCASSLDGTYEQYFGPGTRLTVT.

This clonotype has only a few counts. V gene TRBV2 combines with J gene TRBJ1-1, with D uncertain. CDR1 is SNHLY, CDR2 FYNNEI, per germline. V shed 6 bases and J shed 5 bases, with 16 bases lying between them. There are 14 residues in the CDR3. CDR3 in amino acids: CASRVLAPGTEAFF. The CDR3 coding sequence is TGTGCCAGCAGGGTTTTGGCTCCGGGGACTGAAGCTTTCTTT.

V and J are TRBV11-1 and TRBJ1-2; a possible D gene is TRBD1 (5 bases). Germline loops: CDR1 SGHAT, CDR2 FQDESV (reference sequence). The CDR3 covers 12 residues. The V gene lost 5 bases and the J gene lost 5 bases, with 9 bases spanning the gap. CDR3 amino acids: CASSRTSYGYTF. CDR3 coding DNA: TGTGCCAGCAGCAGGACAAGTTATGGCTACACCTTC.

The chain links TRBV5-4 to TRBJ2-5; D is uncertain. Trimming cost V 1 base and J 3 bases, with 7 bases left between them. Looked up from germline, CDR1 is SGHNT and CDR2 is YYREEE (reference sequence). The CDR3 covers 13 residues. As DNA, the CDR3 is TGTGCCAGCAGCTTGTATAGGGAAGAGACCCAGTACTTC. It encodes CASSLYREETQYF. Full variable domain (missing parts from reference TRBV5-4 and TRBJ2-5): ETGVTQSPTHLIKTRGQQVTLRCSSQSGHNTVSWYQQALGQGPQFIFQYYREEENGRGNFPPRFSGLQFPNYSSELNVNALELDDSALYLCASSLYREETQYFGPGTRLLVL.

This clonotype showed up just once. The rearrangement uses TRBV10-3 and TRBJ2-5; unclear D gene. Germline CDR1 and CDR2: ENHRY and SYGVKD. The CDR3 consists of 14 residues. Trimming pared 0 bases from V and 4 bases from J, leaving 9 bases between. This chain's CDR3 is CAISESVGGETQYF. The CDR3 nucleotides read TGTGCCATCAGTGAGTCCGTCGGCGGAGAGACCCAGTACTTC.

The J gene is TRBJ2-5, the V gene TRBV2; D possibly corresponds to TRBD1 (5 bases). Per the germline V gene, CDR1 is SNHLY and CDR2 is FYNNEI. V was cut by 5 bases and J by 5 bases, with 15 bases left in between. The CDR3 totals 14 residues. The CDR3 reads CASSTQGSLETQYF. In nucleotides, the CDR3 is TGTGCCAGCAGTACGCAGGGTTCGCTTGAGACCCAGTACTTC.

The gene calls are TRBV11-2 and TRBJ2-4, with D unclear. This CDR3 is built from 17 residues. Looked up from germline, CDR1 is SGHAT and CDR2 is FQNNGV. Trimming cost V 4 bases and J 3 bases, with 19 bases left between them. In nucleotides, the CDR3 is TGTGCCAGCAGCTCAATTGACCTCTCCACGGGCAAAAACATTCAGTACTTC. It codes for CASSSIDLSTGKNIQYF.

CDR3 coding DNA: TGTGCCAGCAGTTTAGGACAGTCTAGCACAGATACGCAGTATTTT. As protein: CASSLGQSSTDTQYF. This chain links TRBV28 with TRBJ2-3; maybe TRBD1 (6 bases). Trimming left V 2 bases short and J 0 bases short, with 9 bases between. This CDR3 region has 15 residues. Germline CDR1 and CDR2: MDHEN and SYDVKM. Together with reference TRBV28 and TRBJ2-3, the CDR3 gives the full variable domain: DVKVTQSSRYLVKRTGEKVFLECVQDMDHENMFWYRQDPGLGLRLIYFSYDVKMKEKGDIPEGYSVSREKKERFSLILESASTNQTSMYLCASSLGQSSTDTQYFGPGTRLTVL.

The V call is TRBV2, the J call TRBJ1-2, with unresolved D. Per the germline V gene, CDR1 is SNHLY and CDR2 is FYNNEI. The V end was cut by 6 bases, the J end by 4 bases, with 3 bases between. The CDR3 has 10 residues. The CDR3 is CASSIYGYTF. The CDR3 nucleotides read TGTGCCAGCAGCATCTATGGCTACACCTTC.

J is TRBJ1-6 and V is TRBV3-1; D call uncertain. V was clipped by 1 base and J by 10 bases, with 8 bases between them. The CDR3 runs to 13 residues. The germline V gene has CDR1 LGHDT and CDR2 YNNKEL (reference sequence). The CDR3 DNA sequence: TGTGCCAGCAGCCAAGGGTGGGGATCACCCCTCCACTTT. Its translation: CASSQGWGSPLHF.

The chain recombines TRBV19 with TRBJ1-6, with TRBD1 identical over 11 bases. Trimming took 7 bases from V and 9 from J; bases not matched to a gene: 11. Germline V gene lookup returns CDR1 LNHDA and CDR2 SQIVND (reference sequence). The CDR3 has 16 amino acids. CDR3 DNA: TGTGCCAGTACCCCCAGATCGGACAGGGGGCTTTCACCCCTCCACTTT. Translating gives CASTPRSDRGLSPLHF.

Note on this clonotype: The germline gene is not matched at one end of the junction; a read error may be the cause. V is TRBV7-3 and J is TRBJ2-1, with TRBD2 matching over 8 bases. There are 14 residues in the CDR3. In germline, CDR1 is SGHTA, CDR2 FQGTGA. The CDR3 spells CASTLTSGYNEQFF. The DNA for the CDR3 is TGTGCCAGCACCTTAACTAGCGGTTACAATGAGCAGTTCTTC.

This chain's CDR3 is CASSQDTSGTFSYEQYF. The CDR3 DNA sequence: TGTGCCAGCAGCCAAGATACTAGCGGGACCTTCTCCTACGAGCAGTACTTC. The gene calls are TRBV4-2 and TRBJ2-7, with 10 bases lining up with TRBD2. CDR1 and CDR2 (germline): LGHNA, YNFKEQ. The CDR3 runs to 17 residues. The J segment lost 0 bases and the V segment lost 0 bases, leaving 5 bases of the junction unmatched.

This rearrangement joins TRBV4-2 to TRBJ2-1; D remains unclear. With 1 base removed from V and 2 bases from J, the gap between germline ends came to 12 bases. CDR1 is LGHNA, CDR2 YNFKEQ, per germline. CDR3 length equals 16 residues. The CDR3 bases are TGTGCCAGCAGCCAAGGTACAGCAGAACCCTACAATGAGCAGTTCTTC. Translated, it gives CASSQGTAEPYNEQFF.